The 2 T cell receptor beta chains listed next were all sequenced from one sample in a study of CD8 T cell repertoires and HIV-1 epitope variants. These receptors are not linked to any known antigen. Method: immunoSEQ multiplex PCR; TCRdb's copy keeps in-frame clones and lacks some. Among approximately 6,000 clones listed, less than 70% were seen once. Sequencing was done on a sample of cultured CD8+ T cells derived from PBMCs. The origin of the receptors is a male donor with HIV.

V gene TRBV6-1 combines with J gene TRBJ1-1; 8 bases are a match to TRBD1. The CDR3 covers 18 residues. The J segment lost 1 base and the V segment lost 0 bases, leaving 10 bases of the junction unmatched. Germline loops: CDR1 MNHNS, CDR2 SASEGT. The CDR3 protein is CASSEALRTGKSNTEAFF. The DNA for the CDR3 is TGTGCCAGCAGTGAAGCGCTTCGGACAGGGAAGTCGAACACTGAAGCTTTCTTT.

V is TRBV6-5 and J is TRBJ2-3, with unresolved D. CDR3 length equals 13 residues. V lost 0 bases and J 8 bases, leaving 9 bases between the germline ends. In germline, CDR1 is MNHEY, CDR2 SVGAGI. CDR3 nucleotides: TGTGCCAGCAGTTACTCTTCTATTGGTACGCAGTATTTT. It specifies CASSYSSIGTQYF.